The TCR beta chain described here comes from a study of blood T cell repertoires in COVID-19. Study overall: PBMCs, B-cell-depleted T cells, or T cells provided the cDNA or gDNA that made up the material.

Germline V lookup: CDR1 MDHEN, CDR2 SYDVKM. CDR3 length: 13 amino acids. V lost 10 bases to trimming and J lost 7 bases; unmatched junction nucleotides: 12. Authors' analysis steps: Amplifying reference gene primers gave estimates of nucleated cell counts. Profiled with immunoSEQ multiplex PCR; TCRdb holds only in-frame clones, not every one. From that table come the V and J calls and clone size; the DNA was used to work out D and trimming. The repertoire holds roughly 130,000 clones, with 84% as singletons. Study members were between about 18 and 95 years old and lived in roughly 24 US regions. Clinical history as reported by participants underpinned cohort assignment.

The rearrangement joins TRBV28 to TRBJ2-7, with 8 bases lining up with TRBD2. The TCR comes from a woman aged 25 to 39 who had recovered from COVID-19. The source material was PBMCs or T cells enriched from blood (not recorded which). The CDR3 is CATRAGGLREQYF. DNA of the CDR3: TGTGCCACTCGGGCGGGGGGATTGAGAGAGCAGTACTTC.